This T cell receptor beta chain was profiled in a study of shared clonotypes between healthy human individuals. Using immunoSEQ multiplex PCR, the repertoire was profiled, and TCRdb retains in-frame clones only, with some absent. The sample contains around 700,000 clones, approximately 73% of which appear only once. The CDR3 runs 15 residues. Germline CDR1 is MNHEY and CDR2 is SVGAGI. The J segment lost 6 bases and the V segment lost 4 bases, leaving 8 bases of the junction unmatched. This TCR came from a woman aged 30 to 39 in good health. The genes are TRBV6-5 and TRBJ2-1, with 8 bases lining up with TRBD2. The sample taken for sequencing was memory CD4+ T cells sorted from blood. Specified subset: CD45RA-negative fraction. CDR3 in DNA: TGTGCCAGCAGTTCTTTAGCGGGGACCATCAATGAGCAGTTCTTC. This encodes CASSSLAGTINEQFF.